This T cell receptor beta chain was profiled in a study of CD4+ T cells in melanoma. Findings and caveats of the study: Neoantigen-specific CD4+ T cells in melanoma reportedly had diverse differentiation states. CD8+ T cell, macrophage and B cell function reportedly correlated with neoantigen-specific CD4+ T cells.

Profiling relied on immunoSEQ multiplex PCR, and the TCRdb table lists in-frame clones only, not all of them. The sample consists of 110,000 to 150,000 clones, over 90% of them appearing once. Note on this clone: Its antigen remains unknown.

Looked up from germline, CDR1 is MNHEY and CDR2 is SVGAGI. Trimming shortened V by 6 bases and J by 10 bases, and 18 bases separated the two germline ends. This CDR3 comprises 13 residues. The V gene is TRBV6-5, the J gene TRBJ1-1; the D gene is possibly TRBD1 (5 bases). This TCR was sampled from a human donor with melanoma. CDR3 loop: CASSPGGDRRAFF. For the CDR3, the DNA is TGTGCCAGCAGCCCGGGGGGGGATCGAAGAGCTTTCTTT.